The rows below give T cell receptor beta chains drawn from one sample of a study of T-cell reconstitution after alpha-beta-depleted transplantation in children. From the PCR reads, TCRdb called clonotypes with MiXCR, one entry per CDR3 protein. In the table there are about 830,000 distinct CDR3 sequences, roughly 16% of which are singletons. The specimen was PBMCs, mostly from graft donor cells, collected 360 days after TCRalphabeta/CD19-depleted stem cell transplant. All receptors derive from a male patient under 18 who had a stem cell transplant for acute lymphoblastic leukemia, so the T cells may come from the graft donor. Both conserved end residues are part of each CDR3.

v_gene,CDR3aa
TRBV29-1,CSVGGDRGRNEQYF
TRBV2,CASRAGVALANTGELFF
TRBV4-1,CASSQGDGHTEAFF
TRBV10-1,CASSEEGLAGDTQYF
TRBV30,CAWRRELRNTGELFF
TRBV28,CASSLYSLAGEGEQYF
TRBV7-2,CASLTGVTTEAFF
TRBV7-9,CASSLDVRDSQYF
TRBV6-2/TRBV6-3,CASSPWTDNEQFF
TRBV5-6,CASSHRGRAVWEQYF
TRBV7-6,CASSSLSGRAGELFF
TRBV28,CASSFRSAPYNEQFF
TRBV3-1,CASTEEDTQYF
TRBV3-1,CASSQVREKFF
TRBV5-1,CASSFSGSVSYEQYF
TRBV15,CATRLYAGVTDTQYF
TRBV29-1,CSVEGTSEAYEQYF